Listed here are 32 T cell receptor beta chains from one sample, sequenced in a study of blood T cell repertoires in COVID-19. Libraries were prepared by immunoSEQ multiplex PCR; TCRdb keeps only in-frame clonotypes and omits some of them. The sample comprises under 200,000 clones, under 85% of which are singletons, and roughly 3.1% rests with the top ten. Source material: peripheral blood. The receptors shown here come from a man between 65 and 79 years old with acute or convalescent COVID-19.

This clone was recorded a few times. CDR3 DNA sequence: TGTGCCAGCAGCCCCGGGGGGGCCTACGAGCAGTACTTC. This sequence encodes CASSPGGAYEQYF. The V call is TRBV9, the J call TRBJ2-7; 8 positions match TRBD2. Losses at the gene ends were 4 bases for V and 2 bases for J; bases not matched to a gene: 2. This CDR3 has 13 amino acids. The germline V gene encodes CDR1 SGDLS and CDR2 YYNGEE. Full variable domain (rest looked up from reference TRBV9 and TRBJ2-7): DSGVTQTPKHLITATGQRVTLRCSPRSGDLSVYWYQQSLDQGLQFLIQYYNGEERAKGNILERFSAQQFPDLHSELNLSSLELGDSALYFCASSPGGAYEQYFGPGTRLTVT.

The chain couples TRBV28 to TRBJ1-2, with a possible D match to TRBD1 (6 bases). Trimming left V 5 bases short and J 14 bases short, with 24 bases between. The CDR3 has 14 residues. Germline V CDR1 and CDR2: MDHEN, SYDVKM. CDR3: CASSPTQGGGLRTF. For the CDR3, the DNA is TGTGCCAGCAGTCCCACCCAAGGCGGGGGGCTAAGAACCTTC.

The genes are TRBV6-1 and TRBJ1-5; tentatively, D is TRBD1 (6 bases). The CDR3 runs to 16 residues. The germline gives CDR1 MNHNS, CDR2 SASEGT. With 1 base removed from V and 7 bases from J, the gap between germline ends came to 17 bases. The CDR3 reads CASSEEGGADEQPQHF. The CDR3 DNA sequence: TGTGCCAGCAGTGAAGAGGGGGGGGCAGATGAACAGCCCCAGCATTTT.

The V call is TRBV5-5, the J call TRBJ1-5; D is perhaps TRBD1 (6 bases). V was pared by 0 bases and J by 5 bases, with 9 bases between. The CDR3 contains 14 residues. CDR1 and CDR2 from the germline V gene are SGHKS and YYEKEE (reference sequence). This CDR3 reads CASSLASGDQPQHF. CDR3 coding DNA: TGTGCCAGCAGCTTGGCATCAGGGGATCAGCCCCAGCATTTT.

The chain is built from TRBV12-5 and TRBJ2-3; 13 bases map to TRBD2. Germline V gene data show CDR1 as LGHNT and CDR2 as FRNRAP. J was trimmed by 3 bases and V by 7 bases; bases with no gene match: 7. The CDR3 extends over 16 amino acids. CDR3 coding DNA: TGTGCTAGTGTAGGACTAGCGGGAGCTCGGACAGATACGCAGTATTTT. Its protein product is CASVGLAGARTDTQYF.

The chain has TRBV25-1 and TRBJ2-3; 11 bases align to TRBD1. The length of the CDR3 is 17 residues. Germline lookup yields CDR1 MGHDK and CDR2 SYGVNS. The J segment lost 4 bases and the V segment lost 3 bases, leaving 9 bases of the junction unmatched. In DNA, the CDR3 is TGTGCCAGCAGTGATAGGACAGGGGGCCTAGGGGCAGATACGCAGTATTTT. It specifies CASSDRTGGLGADTQYF.

The rearrangement uses TRBV24-1 and TRBJ1-6; no clear D. Germline lookup yields CDR1 KGHDR and CDR2 SFDVKD. The CDR3 is made up of 15 amino acids. V lost 4 bases and J lost 13, with 19 bases in between. CDR3 sequence: CATSDPLRTRFPLHF. CDR3 DNA sequence: TGTGCCACCAGTGACCCCCTCCGGACTAGGTTTCCCCTCCACTTT.

V is TRBV7-9 and J is TRBJ1-1; tentatively, D is TRBD1 (5 bases). The V end lost 1 base, the J end lost 4 bases, and 13 bases lay between the germline ends. Germline lookup yields CDR1 SEHNR and CDR2 FQNEAQ (reference sequence). There are 15 residues in the CDR3. Here the CDR3 DNA reads TGTGCCAGCAGCTTAGACTTACGGGGGGGCACTGAAGCTTTCTTT. Protein: CASSLDLRGGTEAFF.

The rearrangement links TRBV28 to TRBJ2-3, with 8 bases lining up with TRBD1. The CDR3 has 16 amino acids. From germline, CDR1 is MDHEN and CDR2 SYDVKM. The ends lost 5 bases at V and 2 bases at J; junction bases unmatched: 9. The CDR3 coding sequence is TGTGCCAGCAGTCGGAACAGGGGGATCTACACAGATACGCAGTATTTT. It yields the protein CASSRNRGIYTDTQYF.

This clone was found a few times. V is TRBV24-1 and J is TRBJ2-5; 7 positions agree with TRBD1. The germline CDR1 and CDR2 sequences are KGHDR and SFDVKD. The CDR3 spans 15 residues. Unmatched junction bases numbered 6, after V lost 2 bases and J lost 4 bases. CDR3 amino acids: CATSDSEQGRETQYF. The CDR3 coding sequence is TGTGCCACCAGTGATTCGGAACAGGGGCGAGAGACCCAGTACTTC.

V usage is TRBV19 and J usage is TRBJ2-1, with 10 bases fitting TRBD2. This CDR3 has 15 residues. The V and J ends lost 7 bases and 10 bases, in that order; junction bases with no gene match: 13. Germline CDR1 reads LNHDA; CDR2 reads SQIVND (reference sequence). This chain's CDR3 is CASTPGVAGGGEQFF. CDR3 DNA sequence: TGTGCCAGTACCCCCGGGGTAGCGGGAGGAGGGGAGCAGTTCTTC.

This clone was found a few times. J is TRBJ2-2 and V is TRBV24-1; D is uncertain. V lost 3 bases, J lost 3 bases, and 10 bases lay in between. CDR1 and CDR2 from the germline V gene are KGHDR and SFDVKD. The length of the CDR3 is 15 residues. The chain's CDR3 is CATSDQKTDTGELFF. The CDR3 DNA follows: TGTGCCACCAGTGATCAGAAGACTGACACCGGGGAGCTGTTTTTT.

The V call is TRBV6-2 or TRBV6-3, the J call TRBJ2-7, with 10 bases matching TRBD2. V lost 7 bases, J lost 5 bases, and 8 bases stayed unmatched. This CDR3 has 14 amino acids. CDR1 is MNHEY and CDR2 is SVGEGT in the germline V gene. In DNA form, the CDR3 reads TGTGCCAGCACCCCTAGCGGGAGTCGGAACGAGCAGTACTTC. Residues: CASTPSGSRNEQYF.

The gene calls are TRBV18 and TRBJ1-1; D remains unclear. The CDR3 loop spans 13 amino acids. The V end lost 6 bases, the J end lost 6 bases, and 14 bases lay between the germline ends. The germline CDR1 and CDR2 sequences are KGHSH and LQKENI. CDR3: CASSNPGWPEAFF. Here the CDR3 DNA reads TGTGCCAGCTCGAACCCGGGTTGGCCTGAAGCTTTCTTT. The full variable domain, completed using reference TRBV18 and TRBJ1-1, is NAGVMQNPRHLVRRRGQEARLRCSPMKGHSHVYWYRQLPEEGLKFMVYLQKENIIDESGMPKERFSAEFPKEGPSILRIQQVVRGDSAAYFCASSNPGWPEAFFGQGTRLTVV.

This clone came up once. The genes are TRBV9 and TRBJ1-3; D gene uncertain. The CDR3 is 16 residues long. The germline V gene has CDR1 SGDLS and CDR2 YYNGEE. V lost 0 bases, J lost 2 bases, and 12 bases lay in between. Written as DNA, the CDR3 is TGTGCCAGCAGCGTAGTGGGCAGGTCGGCTGGAAACACCATATATTTT. Its protein is CASSVVGRSAGNTIYF.

J is TRBJ2-5 and V is TRBV7-3; possible D gene TRBD2, 6 bases. This CDR3 is built from 15 residues. The germline V gene has CDR1 SGHTA and CDR2 FQGTGA. V was shortened by 6 bases and J by 1 base, with 15 bases between the two germline ends. The CDR3 DNA reads TGTGCCAGCAGTCCCGAGGCGGGAAGCCAAGAGACCCAGTACTTC. This gives the protein CASSPEAGSQETQYF.

The CDR3 DNA reads TGTGCCAGCAGCGGCCATGGACTAGCGGGGAACAATGAGCAGTTCTTC. Its translation: CASSGHGLAGNNEQFF. The chain uses TRBV9 and TRBJ2-1; TRBD2 matches 12 bases. Trimming cost V 3 bases and J 5 bases; bases outside gene matches: 6. CDR3 length: 16 residues. The germline CDR1 and CDR2 sequences are SGDLS and YYNGEE.

The V gene is TRBV12-5, the J gene TRBJ2-7, with D perhaps TRBD1 (7 bases). The V end lost 0 bases, the J end lost 2 bases, and 11 bases lay between the germline ends. This CDR3 spans 15 amino acids. Germline lookup yields CDR1 LGHNT and CDR2 FRNRAP. CDR3 region: CASGLVPGGTYEQYF. In DNA form, the CDR3 reads TGTGCTAGTGGTTTGGTTCCAGGGGGGACCTACGAGCAGTACTTC.

The chain carries TRBV21-1 and TRBJ2-3; the table's D call TRBD2 went unverified against the DNA. TRBV21-1 is deemed a pseudogene. The CDR3 has 17 residues. The CDR3 coding sequence is TGTGCCAGCAGCACCCACCCGACTAGCGGTAGCACAGATACGCAGTATTTT. Protein product: CASSTHPTSGSTDTQYF.

The V and J genes are TRBV27 and TRBJ2-5, with D maybe TRBD1 (7 bases). The CDR3 loop spans 15 amino acids. The germline V gene encodes CDR1 MNHEY and CDR2 SMNVEV (reference sequence). V shed 5 bases and J shed 5 bases, with 18 bases lying between them. For the CDR3, the DNA is TGTGCCAGCAGTCCCTCAGGAGGGGGCTGGGAGACCCAGTACTTC. It yields the protein CASSPSGGGWETQYF.

J is TRBJ1-4 and V is TRBV5-1; TRBD1 matches 9 bases. The V gene's germline CDR1 is SGHRS and CDR2 YFSETQ. The CDR3 extends over 15 amino acids. Germline trimming cut 4 bases from V and 9 bases from J; bases unmatched to any gene: 10. The CDR3 bases are TGCGCCAGCAGCCAAATTCCCGGGACAGGGCAAAAACTGTTTTTT. This codes for CASSQIPGTGQKLFF.

The chain links TRBV14 to TRBJ1-2; 9 bases are shared with TRBD1. Unmatched junction bases numbered 15, after V lost 0 bases and J lost 4 bases. Germline CDR1 and CDR2: SGHDN and FVKESK. The CDR3 loop spans 19 amino acids. The CDR3, as DNA: TGTGCCAGCAGCCAAGAAAGGGCGGGACAGGGATTACCGATCTATGGCTACACCTTC. Its translation: CASSQERAGQGLPIYGYTF.

The chain joins TRBV7-8 to TRBJ1-2, with D perhaps matching TRBD1 (6 bases). The V end was cut by 3 bases, the J end by 4 bases, with 9 bases between. CDR3 size: 13 residues. The germline gives CDR1 SGHVS, CDR2 FQNEAQ. The CDR3 region is CASSFTGTYGYTF. CDR3 DNA sequence: TGTGCCAGCAGCTTTACAGGGACCTATGGCTACACCTTC.

This clone was found a few times. This chain connects TRBV29-1 to TRBJ1-2; D not resolved. V was clipped by 7 bases and J by 8 bases, with 14 bases between them. CDR3 size: 11 residues. Germline V gene sequence: CDR1 SQVTM, CDR2 ANQGSEA. The CDR3 DNA reads TGCAGCGCCGCGCGTACCCACGGCTACACCTTC. Its protein is CSAARTHGYTF.

This chain links TRBV10-3 with TRBJ2-3, with 15 bases identical to TRBD2. The CDR3 sequence is 15 residues long. Losses at the gene ends were 9 bases for V and 2 bases for J; bases not matched to a gene: 3. Germline lookup yields CDR1 ENHRY and CDR2 SYGVKD. The CDR3 here is CAMRTSGGDTDTQYF. Here the CDR3 DNA reads TGTGCCATGCGGACTAGCGGGGGGGACACAGATACGCAGTATTTT.

This clone has more than one count but fewer than ten. The rearrangement uses TRBV15 and TRBJ1-4, with D hard to call. This CDR3 is 14 amino acids long. The V and J ends lost 2 bases and 0 bases respectively, with 4 bases between them. Germline assignment: CDR1 LNHNV and CDR2 YYDKDF (reference sequence). CDR3 region: CATSRQTTNEKLFF. In nucleotides, the CDR3 is TGTGCCACCAGCAGACAGACAACTAATGAAAAACTGTTTTTT.

The CDR3 nucleotides read TGTGCCAGCAGCGTAGCTACCGGGACAGGGTACTACGAGCAGTACTTC. Protein sequence: CASSVATGTGYYEQYF. The chain uses TRBV9 and TRBJ2-7; 9 nucleotides match TRBD1. The CDR3 is 16 residues long. V shed 0 bases, J shed 3 bases, and the junction held 7 bases outside the gene matches. The germline gives CDR1 SGDLS, CDR2 YYNGEE.

This chain joins TRBV2 and TRBJ1-5, with 8 bases that match TRBD1. V gave up 5 bases and J gave up 3 bases; unmatched junction bases: 6. Germline lookup yields CDR1 SNHLY and CDR2 FYNNEI. The CDR3 covers 15 residues. CDR3 DNA: TGTGCCAGCAGTTTGGGACAGGTGGCCAATCAGCCCCAGCATTTT. This encodes CASSLGQVANQPQHF.

This clone was detected ten times or more. The V gene is TRBV7-2, the J gene TRBJ1-3; D not resolved. Germline CDR1 is SGHTA and CDR2 is FQGNSA. V shed 2 bases and J shed 3 bases, with 11 bases lying between them. The CDR3 spans 15 residues. CDR3 protein: CASSLSPVGGNTIYF. Here the CDR3 DNA reads TGTGCCAGCAGCTTATCCCCCGTCGGTGGAAACACCATATATTTT.

This rearrangement joins TRBV11-2 to TRBJ1-1; 11 nucleotides agree with TRBD1. Germline V lookup: CDR1 SGHAT, CDR2 FQNNGV. The V and J ends lost 3 bases and 2 bases, in that order; junction bases with no gene match: 8. The CDR3 covers 17 residues. The CDR3 bases are TGTGCCAGCAGCTTTATCGGACAGGGGGCGGGCAACACTGAAGCTTTCTTT. Translating gives CASSFIGQGAGNTEAFF.

This clone was counted a few times. The rearrangement joins TRBV7-2 to TRBJ2-3, with 10 bases aligning to TRBD2. CDR3 length equals 16 residues. Trimming took 0 bases from V and 4 from J; bases not matched to a gene: 4. CDR1 and CDR2 (germline): SGHTA, FQGNSA. The CDR3 protein is CASSLASGRGSDTQYF. The CDR3, as DNA: TGTGCCAGCAGCTTAGCAAGCGGGAGGGGGTCAGATACGCAGTATTTT.

The chain employs TRBV3-1 (or the pseudogene TRBV3-2) and TRBJ2-3, with 11 bases fitting TRBD1. The germline CDR1 and CDR2 sequences are LGHDT and YNNKEL (reference sequence). This CDR3 region has 15 residues. The V segment lost 3 bases and the J segment 4 bases; nucleotides outside the gene matches: 3. The CDR3 is CASSQDRGRSDTQYF. The CDR3 DNA reads TGTGCCAGCAGCCAGGACAGGGGGCGGTCAGATACGCAGTATTTT.